The T cell receptor (beta chain) described here comes from a study of blood T cell repertoires in COVID-19. Study information: The study drew acute and convalescent COVID-19 samples from the United States, Italy and Spain. PBMCs, B-cell-depleted T cells, or T cells were the source of the cDNA or gDNA that made up the material.

Sequenced by immunoSEQ multiplex PCR; TCRdb stores in-frame clones only, minus some. This sample has 110,000 to 150,000 clones, with under 85% found just once. V shed 7 bases, J shed 2 bases, and the junction held 8 bases outside the gene matches. The CDR3 is 15 residues long. Germline V gene lookup returns CDR1 MNHEY and CDR2 SVGAGI. The clonotype originates from a man over 45 with active or convalescent COVID-19. The specimen sequenced was peripheral blood. The chain joins TRBV6-5 to TRBJ1-2; 9 bases agree with TRBD1. The CDR3 loop reads CASNPTGGANYGYTF. CDR3 in DNA: TGTGCCAGCAACCCAACAGGGGGCGCAAACTATGGCTACACCTTC.